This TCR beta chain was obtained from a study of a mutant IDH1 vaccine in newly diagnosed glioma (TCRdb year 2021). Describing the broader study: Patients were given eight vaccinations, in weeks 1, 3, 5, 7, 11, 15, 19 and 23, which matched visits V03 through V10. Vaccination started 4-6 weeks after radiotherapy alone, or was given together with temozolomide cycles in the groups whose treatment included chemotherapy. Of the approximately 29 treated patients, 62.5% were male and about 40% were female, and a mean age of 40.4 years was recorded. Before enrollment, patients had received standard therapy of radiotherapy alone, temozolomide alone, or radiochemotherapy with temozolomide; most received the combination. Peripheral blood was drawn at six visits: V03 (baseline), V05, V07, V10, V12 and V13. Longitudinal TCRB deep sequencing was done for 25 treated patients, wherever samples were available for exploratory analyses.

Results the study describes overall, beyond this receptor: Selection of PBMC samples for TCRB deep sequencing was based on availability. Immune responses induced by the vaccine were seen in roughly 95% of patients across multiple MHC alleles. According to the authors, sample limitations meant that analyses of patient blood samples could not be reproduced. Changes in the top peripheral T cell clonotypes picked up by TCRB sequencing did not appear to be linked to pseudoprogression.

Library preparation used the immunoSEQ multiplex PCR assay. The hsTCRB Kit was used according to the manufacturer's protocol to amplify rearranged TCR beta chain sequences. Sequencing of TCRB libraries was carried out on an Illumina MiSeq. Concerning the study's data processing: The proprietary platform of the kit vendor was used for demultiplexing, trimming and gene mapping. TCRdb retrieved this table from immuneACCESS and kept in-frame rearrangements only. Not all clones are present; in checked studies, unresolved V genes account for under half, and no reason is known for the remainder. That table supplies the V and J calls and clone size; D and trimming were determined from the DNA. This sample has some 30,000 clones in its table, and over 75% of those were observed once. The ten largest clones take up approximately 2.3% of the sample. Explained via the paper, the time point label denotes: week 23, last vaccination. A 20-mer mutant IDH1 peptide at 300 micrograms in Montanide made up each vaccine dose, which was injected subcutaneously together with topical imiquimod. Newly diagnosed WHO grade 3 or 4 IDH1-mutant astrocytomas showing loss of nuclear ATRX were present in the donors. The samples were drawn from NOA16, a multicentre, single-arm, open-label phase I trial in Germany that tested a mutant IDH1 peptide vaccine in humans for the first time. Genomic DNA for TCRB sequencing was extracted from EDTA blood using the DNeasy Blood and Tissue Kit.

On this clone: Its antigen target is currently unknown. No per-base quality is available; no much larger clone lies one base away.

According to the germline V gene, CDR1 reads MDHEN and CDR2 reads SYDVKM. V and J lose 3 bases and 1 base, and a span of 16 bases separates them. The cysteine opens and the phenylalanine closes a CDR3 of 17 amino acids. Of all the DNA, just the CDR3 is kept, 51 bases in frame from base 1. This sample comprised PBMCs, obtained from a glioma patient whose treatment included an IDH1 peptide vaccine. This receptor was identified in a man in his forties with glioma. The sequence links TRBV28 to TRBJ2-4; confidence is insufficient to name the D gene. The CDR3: CASSFYNPIGAKNIQYF. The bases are TGTGCCAGCAGTTTTTATAACCCAATTGGTGCCAAAAACATTCAGTACTTC.